This TCR beta chain was sequenced in a study of response to subunit inactivated influenza vaccine. TCRdb re-derived calls from the RT-PCR reads in MiXCR, one entry per CDR3 protein. Among under 500,000 distinct CDR3 sequences listed, approximately 11% were seen once. This clonotype has just a few counts. What it binds is unknown. V lost 4 bases, J lost 0 bases, and 15 bases lay in between. The CDR3 runs to 16 residues. Germline V gene sequence: CDR1 MDHEN, CDR2 SYDVKM. Study-level findings and limits: The study's authors posited that every seasonal influenza vaccination enlists few new T cells.

The sequence derives from a man aged 45-60 years who received an inactivated influenza vaccine. The source was PBMCs from blood, collected 40 to 50 days after vaccination. The V call is TRBV28, the J call TRBJ1-2, with D hard to call. The CDR3 DNA reads as TGTGCCAGCAGTTCCCACCGGGCTGAAGCTAACTATGGCTACACCTTC. Amino acids: CASSSHRAEANYGYTF.